These T cell receptor beta chains were read from a single sample in a study of shared clonotypes between healthy human individuals. The repertoire was sequenced with immunoSEQ multiplex PCR; TCRdb's copy has only in-frame clones and lacks some. This table holds around 700,000 clones, 92% found once. Input material: naive CD8+ T cells sorted from blood. All receptors derive from a man between 25 and 39 years old in good health. CDR3s include the opening cysteine and the closing phenylalanine or tryptophan. A D gene is named only where the DNA matches it firmly. Where a row states a size, it is once, few, many or the class of an expanded clone; other rows omit it.

TRBJ2-7 | TRBV28 | NA | TRBD1 | TGTGCCACCCAAGACCGGGACAGGGGTCACTACGAGCAGTACTTC | CATQDRDRGHYEQYF
TRBJ2-7 | TRBV2 | NA | TRBD2 | TGTGCCAGCAGTGAGGCTAGCGGGAGTATTTACGAGCAGTACTTC | CASSEASGSIYEQYF
TRBJ2-5 | TRBV7-9 | NA | TRBD1 | TGTGCCAGCAGCCGGGACAGGGCCAACCAAGAGACCCAGTACTTC | CASSRDRANQETQYF
TRBJ2-5 | TRBV28 | NA | NA | TGTGCCAGCAGTCCCTATAGCGGCCAAGAGACCCAGTACTTC | CASSPYSGQETQYF
TRBJ1-2 | TRBV11-2 | NA | TRBD1 | TGTGCCAGCAGCTTAACAGGGGGCGACTTTGATACGGGCTACACCTTC | CASSLTGGDFDTGYTF
TRBJ2-7 | TRBV27 | few | TRBD2 | TGTGCCAGCACAGCGGGGTACGAGCAGTACTTC | CASTAGYEQYF
TRBJ1-1 | TRBV4-1 | few | NA | TGCGCCAGCAGCCAACCGACAGGGAACACTGAAGCTTTCTTT | CASSQPTGNTEAFF
TRBJ2-1 | TRBV6-5 | NA | TRBD1 | TGTGCCAGCAGTCAGGGGGCGGGGAATGAGCAGTTCTTC | CASSQGAGNEQFF
TRBJ2-3 | TRBV28 | NA | TRBD1 | TGTGCCAGCAGTTTTCGGGACAGGGTCCTGAATACGCAGTATTTT | CASSFRDRVLNTQYF
TRBJ2-5 | TRBV14 | NA | NA | TGTGCCAGCAGCCAAGATACGGGAGTAGGGGTTTCGGAGACCCAGTACTTC | CASSQDTGVGVSETQYF
TRBJ1-5 | TRBV7-8 | NA | NA | TGTGCCAGCAGCTTATCCCCTGGGCAGCCCCAGCATTTT | CASSLSPGQPQHF
TRBJ2-3 | TRBV5-1 | once | TRBD2 | TGCGCCAGCAGCTTGGCAGCTAGCGGGAGGGCCGTGACAGATACGCAGTATTTT | CASSLAASGRAVTDTQYF
TRBJ1-1 | TRBV25-1 | NA | NA | TGTGCCAGCAGTGAATATGGGGGCTTGGCTTTCTTT | CASSEYGGLAFF
TRBJ2-2 | TRBV7-9 | NA | NA | TGTGCCAGCAGCTTAGCGTCAGGGCTGGACACCGGGGAGCTGTTTTTT | CASSLASGLDTGELFF
TRBJ2-7 | TRBV27 | NA | NA | TGTGCCAGCAGTGTAGCCGGCAACTACGAGCAGTACTTC | CASSVAGNYEQYF